This TCR beta chain comes out of a study of shared T cell receptors in the human thymus. TCRdb's table, derived via immunoSEQ multiplex PCR, lists solely in-frame clones and lacks some. The sample includes about 660,000 clones, around 89% seen only once; the top ten take about 0.01%. The CDR3 has 16 amino acids. V lost 1 base and J lost 2, with 16 bases in between. The germline CDR1 and CDR2 sequences are SGHDT and YYEEEE. This same sample was also part of a study on human thymus T cells. As reported in that work: Thymic tissue was derived from resections collected during corrective heart surgery. Apparent skewing of V and J gene usage characterized both thymic and blood repertoires.

This sequence was found in a boy in the first two years of life with a congenital heart defect. This chain uses TRBV5-6 with TRBJ2-7; weak D call: TRBD2 (7 bases). Material for sequencing was thymocytes. The CDR3 region is CASSLMRGRGPYEQYF. The CDR3 coding sequence is TGTGCCAGCAGCTTGATGAGGGGGAGGGGCCCCTACGAGCAGTACTTC.